This T cell receptor (beta chain) is from a study of cytomegalovirus exposure and HLA in healthy donors. The PCR was carried out with 60 Vbeta primers and 13 Jbeta primers. Sequencing was performed with immunoSEQ multiplex PCR; in TCRdb, only in-frame clones are kept and a portion is missing. The sample shows some 120,000 clones, about three quarters of them seen only once. This CDR3 is 15 amino acids long. V lost 6 bases to trimming and J lost 10 bases, with 22 bases between them. Germline assignment: CDR1 SNHLY and CDR2 FYNNEI. The clonotype was recovered from a young man in good health and CMV-seronegative. Sequenced sample: PBMCs. V usage is TRBV2 and J usage is TRBJ2-1; D is perhaps TRBD2 (6 bases). In DNA form, the CDR3 reads TGTGCCAGCAGATACGGGGACGGGAGAAATCTGGAGCAGTTCTTC. Protein: CASRYGDGRNLEQFF.